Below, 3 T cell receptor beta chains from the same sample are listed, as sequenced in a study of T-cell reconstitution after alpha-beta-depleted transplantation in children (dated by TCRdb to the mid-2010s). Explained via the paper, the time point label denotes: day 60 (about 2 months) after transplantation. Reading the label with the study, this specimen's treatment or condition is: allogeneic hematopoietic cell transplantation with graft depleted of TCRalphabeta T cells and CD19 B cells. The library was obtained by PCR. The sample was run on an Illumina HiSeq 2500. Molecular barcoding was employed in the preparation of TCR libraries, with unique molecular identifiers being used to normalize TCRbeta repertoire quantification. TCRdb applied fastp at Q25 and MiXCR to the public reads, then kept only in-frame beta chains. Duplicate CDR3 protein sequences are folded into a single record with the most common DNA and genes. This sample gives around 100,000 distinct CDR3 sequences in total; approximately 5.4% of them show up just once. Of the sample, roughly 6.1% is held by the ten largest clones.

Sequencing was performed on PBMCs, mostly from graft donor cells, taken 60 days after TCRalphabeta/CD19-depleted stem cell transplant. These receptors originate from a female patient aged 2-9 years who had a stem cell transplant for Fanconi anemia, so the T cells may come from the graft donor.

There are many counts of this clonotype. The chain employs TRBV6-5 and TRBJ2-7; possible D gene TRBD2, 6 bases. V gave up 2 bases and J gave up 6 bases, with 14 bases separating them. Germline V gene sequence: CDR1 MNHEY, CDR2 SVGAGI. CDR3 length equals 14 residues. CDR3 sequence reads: CASSYGREAGEQYF. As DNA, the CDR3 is TGTGCCAGCAGTTACGGCAGGGAGGCGGGCGAGCAGTACTTC.

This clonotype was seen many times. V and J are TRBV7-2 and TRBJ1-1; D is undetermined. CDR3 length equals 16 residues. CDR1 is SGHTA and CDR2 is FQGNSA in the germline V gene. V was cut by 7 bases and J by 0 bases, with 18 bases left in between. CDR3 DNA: TGTGCCAGCAACCCGGGAGGAGGACTTTTGAACACTGAAGCTTTCTTT. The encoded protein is CASNPGGGLLNTEAFF.

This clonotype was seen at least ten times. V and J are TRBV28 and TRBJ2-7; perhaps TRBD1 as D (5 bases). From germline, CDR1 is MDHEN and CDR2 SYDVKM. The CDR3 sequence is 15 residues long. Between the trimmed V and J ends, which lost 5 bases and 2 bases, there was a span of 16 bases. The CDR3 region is CASSPWGREAYEQYF. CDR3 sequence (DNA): TGTGCCAGCAGTCCATGGGGCAGGGAAGCCTACGAGCAGTACTTC.